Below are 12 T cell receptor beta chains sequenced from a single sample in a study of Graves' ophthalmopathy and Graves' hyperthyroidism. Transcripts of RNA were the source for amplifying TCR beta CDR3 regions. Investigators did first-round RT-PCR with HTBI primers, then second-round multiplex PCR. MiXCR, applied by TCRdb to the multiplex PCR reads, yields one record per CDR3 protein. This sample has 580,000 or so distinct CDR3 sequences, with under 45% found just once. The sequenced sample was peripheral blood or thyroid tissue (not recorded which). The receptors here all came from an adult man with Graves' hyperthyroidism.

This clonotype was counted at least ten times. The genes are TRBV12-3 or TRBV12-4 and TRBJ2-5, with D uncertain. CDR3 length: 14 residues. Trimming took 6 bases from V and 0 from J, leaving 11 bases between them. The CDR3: CASSYGPYQETQYF. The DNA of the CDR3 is TGTGCCAGCAGCTACGGACCGTACCAAGAGACCCAGTACTTC.

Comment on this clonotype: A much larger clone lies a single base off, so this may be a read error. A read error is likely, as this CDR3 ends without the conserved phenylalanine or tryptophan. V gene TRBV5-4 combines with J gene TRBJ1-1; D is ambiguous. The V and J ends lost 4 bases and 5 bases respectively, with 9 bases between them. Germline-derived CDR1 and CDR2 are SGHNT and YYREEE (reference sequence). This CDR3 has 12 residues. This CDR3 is CASSSVRTEAFV. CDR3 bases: TGTGCCAGCAGCAGCGTTCGGACTGAAGCTTTCGTT.

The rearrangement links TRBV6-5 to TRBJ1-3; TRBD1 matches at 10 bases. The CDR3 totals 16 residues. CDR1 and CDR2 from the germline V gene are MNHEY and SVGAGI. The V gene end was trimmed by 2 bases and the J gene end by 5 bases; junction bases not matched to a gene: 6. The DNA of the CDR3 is TGTGCCAGCAGTTACGCCGGACAGGGGGGACGAAACACCATATATTTT. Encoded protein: CASSYAGQGGRNTIYF.

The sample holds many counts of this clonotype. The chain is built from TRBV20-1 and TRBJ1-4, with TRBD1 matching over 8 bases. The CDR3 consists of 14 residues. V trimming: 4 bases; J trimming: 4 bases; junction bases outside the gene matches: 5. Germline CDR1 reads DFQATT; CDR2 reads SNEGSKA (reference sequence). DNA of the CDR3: TGCAGTGCTAAAAAGACAGGGGTTAATGAAAAACTGTTTTTT. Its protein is CSAKKTGVNEKLFF.

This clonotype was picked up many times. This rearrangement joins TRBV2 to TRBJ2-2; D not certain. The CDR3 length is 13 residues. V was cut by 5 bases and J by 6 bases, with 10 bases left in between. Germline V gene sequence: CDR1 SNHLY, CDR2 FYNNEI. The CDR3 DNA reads TGTGCCAGCAGTTACGAGTATCCCGGGGAGCTGTTTTTT. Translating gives CASSYEYPGELFF.

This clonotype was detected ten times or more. The CDR3 loop reads CSVGQGSSYEQYF. The CDR3, as DNA: TGCAGCGTTGGACAGGGATCCTCCTACGAGCAGTACTTC. The J gene is TRBJ2-7, the V gene TRBV29-1, with 7 positions matching TRBD1. The CDR3 is 13 amino acids. The germline V gene encodes CDR1 SQVTM and CDR2 ANQGSEA. Losses at the gene ends were 4 bases for V and 0 bases for J; bases not matched to a gene: 3.

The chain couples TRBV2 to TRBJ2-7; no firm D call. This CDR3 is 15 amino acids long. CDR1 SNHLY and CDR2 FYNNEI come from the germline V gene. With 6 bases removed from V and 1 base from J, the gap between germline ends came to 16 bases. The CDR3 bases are TGTGCCAGCAGCTTAGGACCAATCCAATCCTACGAGCAGTACTTC. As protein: CASSLGPIQSYEQYF.

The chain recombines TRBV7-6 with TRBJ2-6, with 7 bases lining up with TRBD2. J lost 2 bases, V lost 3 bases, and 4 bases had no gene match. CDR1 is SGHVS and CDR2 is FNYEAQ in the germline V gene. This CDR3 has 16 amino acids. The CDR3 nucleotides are TGTGCCAGCAGCTTGAACCGGGGGGCTGGGGCCAACGTCCTGACTTTC. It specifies CASSLNRGAGANVLTF. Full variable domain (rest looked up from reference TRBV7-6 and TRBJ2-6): GAGVSQSPRYKVTKRGQDVALRCDPISGHVSLYWYRQALGQGPEFLTYFNYEAQQDKSGLPNDRFSAERPEGSISTLTIQRTEQRDSAMYRCASSLNRGAGANVLTFGAGSRLTVL.

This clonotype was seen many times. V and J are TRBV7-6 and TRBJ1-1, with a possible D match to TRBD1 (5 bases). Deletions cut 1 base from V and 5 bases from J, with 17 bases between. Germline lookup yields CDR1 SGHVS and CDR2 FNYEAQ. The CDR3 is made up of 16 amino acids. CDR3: CASSLGPDGTGTEAFF. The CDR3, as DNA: TGTGCCAGCAGCTTAGGGCCTGACGGGACGGGGACTGAAGCTTTCTTT.

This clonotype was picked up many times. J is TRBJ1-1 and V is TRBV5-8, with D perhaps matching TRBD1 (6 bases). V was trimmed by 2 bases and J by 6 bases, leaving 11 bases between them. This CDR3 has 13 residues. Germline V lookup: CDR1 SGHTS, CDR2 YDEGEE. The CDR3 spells CASSLQGTAEAFF. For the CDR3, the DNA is TGTGCCAGCAGCTTACAGGGCACGGCTGAAGCTTTCTTT.

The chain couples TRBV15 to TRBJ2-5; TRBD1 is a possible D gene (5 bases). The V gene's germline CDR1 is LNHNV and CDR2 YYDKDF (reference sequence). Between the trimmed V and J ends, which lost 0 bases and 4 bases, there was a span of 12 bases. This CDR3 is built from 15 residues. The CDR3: CATSRDRDYRETQYF. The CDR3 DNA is TGTGCCACCAGCAGAGACAGGGATTACAGAGAGACCCAGTACTTC.

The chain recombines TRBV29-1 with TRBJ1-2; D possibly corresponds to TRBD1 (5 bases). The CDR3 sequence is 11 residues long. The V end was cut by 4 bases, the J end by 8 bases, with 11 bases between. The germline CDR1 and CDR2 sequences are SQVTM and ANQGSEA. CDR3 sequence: CSVGDGAGYTF. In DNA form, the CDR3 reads TGCAGCGTTGGAGACGGGGCCGGCTACACCTTC.